Listed below are T cell receptor beta chains from one sample, sequenced in a study of blood T cells in healthy people across ages. From the 5' RACE reads, TCRdb called clonotypes with MiXCR, one entry per CDR3 protein. The sample comprises 1.5 million or so distinct CDR3 sequences, approximately 40% of which are singletons, and 7.9% rests with the top ten. The source material was blood. The receptors were gathered from a woman aged 18-29 years in good health. CDR3s include the opening cysteine and the closing phenylalanine or tryptophan. The order of the fields is D gene, clone size, J gene, V gene, CDR3 protein, CDR3 DNA. D genes are given only for firm matches. For some rows the clone size is stated as once, few or many, or as a class when expanded; others skip it.

D: NA; size: few; J: TRBJ1-2; V: TRBV5-1; CDR3: CASSPPALDGYTF; DNA: TGCGCCAGCAGCCCCCCAGCTCTGGATGGCTACACCTTC
D: NA; size: NA; J: TRBJ1-1; V: TRBV5-1; CDR3: CASSSPPGQTNTEAFF; DNA: TGCGCCAGCAGCTCGCCCCCCGGACAGACGAACACTGAAGCTTTCTTT
D: TRBD1; size: NA; J: TRBJ2-7; V: TRBV11-2; CDR3: CASRPIKSGTAYEQYF; DNA: TGTGCCAGCAGGCCCATAAAGTCCGGGACAGCCTACGAGCAGTACTTC
D: TRBD1; size: NA; J: TRBJ2-1; V: TRBV5-1; CDR3: CASSSYPGTGKVNEQFF; DNA: TGCGCCAGCAGCTCCTACCCTGGGACAGGGAAAGTAAATGAGCAGTTCTTC
D: TRBD1; size: few; J: TRBJ1-1; V: TRBV7-2; CDR3: CASSSFPPGGTEAFF; DNA: TGTGCCAGCAGCTCATTCCCCCCAGGGGGCACTGAAGCTTTCTTT
D: TRBD2; size: NA; J: TRBJ2-2; V: TRBV4-1; CDR3: CASSQEPLAGPGELFF; DNA: TGCGCCAGCAGCCAAGAACCCCTAGCGGGCCCCGGGGAGCTGTTTTTT
D: NA; size: NA; J: TRBJ1-1; V: TRBV20-1; CDR3: CSARNSGTGNTEAFF; DNA: TGCAGTGCTAGAAATAGTGGAACGGGGAACACTGAAGCTTTCTTT
D: NA; size: NA; J: TRBJ2-7; V: TRBV2; CDR3: CASRGLDGSEQYF; DNA: TGTGCCAGCCGGGGGTTAGATGGCAGCGAGCAGTACTTC
D: TRBD1; size: NA; J: TRBJ2-4; V: TRBV5-6; CDR3: CASSPTLTGEKNIQYF; DNA: TGTGCCAGCAGCCCCACCTTGACAGGGGAGAAAAACATTCAGTACTTC
D: NA; size: NA; J: TRBJ1-1; V: TRBV7-8; CDR3: CASSRVAGQTEAFF; DNA: TGTGCCAGCAGCCGCGTGGCAGGGCAAACTGAAGCTTTCTTT
D: TRBD2; size: few; J: TRBJ2-5; V: TRBV6-2/TRBV6-3; CDR3: CASRLDRPGLAGEQYF; DNA: TGTGCCAGCAGACTCGATCGGCCGGGACTAGCGGGTGAGCAGTACTTC